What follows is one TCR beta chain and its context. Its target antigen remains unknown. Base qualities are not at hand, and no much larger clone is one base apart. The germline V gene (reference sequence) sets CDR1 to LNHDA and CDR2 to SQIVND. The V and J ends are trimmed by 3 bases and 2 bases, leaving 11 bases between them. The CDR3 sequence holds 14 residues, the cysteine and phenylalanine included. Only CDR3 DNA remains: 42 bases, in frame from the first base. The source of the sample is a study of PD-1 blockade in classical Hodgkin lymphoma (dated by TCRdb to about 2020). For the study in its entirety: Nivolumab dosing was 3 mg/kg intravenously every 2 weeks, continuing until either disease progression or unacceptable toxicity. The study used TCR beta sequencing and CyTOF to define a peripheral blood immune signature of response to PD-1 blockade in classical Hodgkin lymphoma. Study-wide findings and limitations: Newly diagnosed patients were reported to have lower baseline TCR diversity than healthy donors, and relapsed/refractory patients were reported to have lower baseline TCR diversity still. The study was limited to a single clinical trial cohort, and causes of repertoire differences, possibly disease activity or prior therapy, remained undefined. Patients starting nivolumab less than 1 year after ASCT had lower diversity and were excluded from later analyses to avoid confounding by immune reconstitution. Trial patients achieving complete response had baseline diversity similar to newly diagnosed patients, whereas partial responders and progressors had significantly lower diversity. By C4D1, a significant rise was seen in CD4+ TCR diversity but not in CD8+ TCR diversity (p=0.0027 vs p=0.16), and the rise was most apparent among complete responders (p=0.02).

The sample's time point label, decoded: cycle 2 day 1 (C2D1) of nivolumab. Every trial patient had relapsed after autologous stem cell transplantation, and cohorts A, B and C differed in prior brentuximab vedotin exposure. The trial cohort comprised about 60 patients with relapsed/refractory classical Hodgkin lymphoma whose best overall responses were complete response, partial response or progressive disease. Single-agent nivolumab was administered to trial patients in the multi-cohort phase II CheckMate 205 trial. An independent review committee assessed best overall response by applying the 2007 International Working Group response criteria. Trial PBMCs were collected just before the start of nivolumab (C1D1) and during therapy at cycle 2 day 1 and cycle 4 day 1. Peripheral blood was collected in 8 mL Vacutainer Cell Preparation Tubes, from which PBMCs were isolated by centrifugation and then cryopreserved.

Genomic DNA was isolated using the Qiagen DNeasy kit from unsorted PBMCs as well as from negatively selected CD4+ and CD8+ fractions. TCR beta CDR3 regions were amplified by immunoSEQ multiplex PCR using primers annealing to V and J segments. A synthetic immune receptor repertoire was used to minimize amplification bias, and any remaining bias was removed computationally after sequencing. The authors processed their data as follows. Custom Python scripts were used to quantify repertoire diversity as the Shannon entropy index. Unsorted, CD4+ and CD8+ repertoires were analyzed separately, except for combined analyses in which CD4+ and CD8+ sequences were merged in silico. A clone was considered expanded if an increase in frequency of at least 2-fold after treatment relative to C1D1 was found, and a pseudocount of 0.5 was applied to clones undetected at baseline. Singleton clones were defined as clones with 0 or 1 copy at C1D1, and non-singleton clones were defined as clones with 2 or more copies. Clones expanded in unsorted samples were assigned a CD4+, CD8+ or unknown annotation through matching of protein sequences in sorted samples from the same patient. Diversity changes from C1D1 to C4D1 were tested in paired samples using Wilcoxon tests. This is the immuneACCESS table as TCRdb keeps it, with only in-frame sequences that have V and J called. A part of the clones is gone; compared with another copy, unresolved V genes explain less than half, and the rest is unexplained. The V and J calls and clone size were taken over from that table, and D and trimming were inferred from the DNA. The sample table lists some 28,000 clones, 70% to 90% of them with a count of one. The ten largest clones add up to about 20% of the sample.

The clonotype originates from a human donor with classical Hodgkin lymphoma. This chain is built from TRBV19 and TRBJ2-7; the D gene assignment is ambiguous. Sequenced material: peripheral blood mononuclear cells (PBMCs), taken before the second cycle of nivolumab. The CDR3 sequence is CASSMSQATYEQYF. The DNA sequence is TGTGCCAGTAGTATGAGTCAGGCGACCTACGAGCAGTACTTC.